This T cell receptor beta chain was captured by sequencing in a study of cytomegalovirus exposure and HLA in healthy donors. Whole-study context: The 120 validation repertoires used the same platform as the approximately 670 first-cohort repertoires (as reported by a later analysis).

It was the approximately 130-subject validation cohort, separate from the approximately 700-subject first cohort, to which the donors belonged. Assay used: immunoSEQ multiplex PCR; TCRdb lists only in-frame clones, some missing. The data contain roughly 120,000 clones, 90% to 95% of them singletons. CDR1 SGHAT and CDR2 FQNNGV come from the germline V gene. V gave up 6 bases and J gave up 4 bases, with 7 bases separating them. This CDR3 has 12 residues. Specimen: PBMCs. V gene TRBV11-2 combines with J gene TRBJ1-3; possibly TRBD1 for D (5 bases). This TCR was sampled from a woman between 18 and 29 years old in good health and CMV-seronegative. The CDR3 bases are TGTGCCAGCAGGGGGCCCGGAAACACCATATATTTT. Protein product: CASRGPGNTIYF.